A selection of T cell receptor beta chains follows, all from one sample in a study of tissue T cells after allogeneic stem cell transplantation. TCRdb keeps only in-frame clones here, not all; method: immunoSEQ multiplex PCR. The sample has some 45,000 clones, roughly 92% seen once. Sequenced here: blood, sampled before transplantation. These receptors were taken from a woman aged 40 to 75 who later had graft-versus-host disease after an allogeneic stem cell transplant. Both conserved end residues are part of each CDR3. Part of the rows lack a size; the others show once, few, many or a class for expanded clones.

TRBV7-2	TRBJ1-3	.	CASSLVFQRPNTIYF
TRBV10-3	TRBJ2-1	.	CAIRPAPDNEQFF
TRBV4-3	TRBJ1-2	.	CASSQEEVGGGYTF
TRBV12-5	TRBJ2-1	.	CASGLVVAGGVPNEQFF
TRBV5-1	TRBJ2-1	.	CASSLEVRVPQFF
TRBV7-2	TRBJ2-1	.	CASSLPRGEQFF
TRBV9	TRBJ1-1	.	CASSETARTGNTEAFF
TRBV30	TRBJ1-4	.	CAYTAGLTPEKLFF
TRBV15	TRBJ2-7	.	CATSTRTSGTYEQYF
TRBV18	TRBJ1-5	.	CASSLGQGALGPQHF
TRBV7-2	TRBJ2-3	.	CASSLGSTDTQYF
TRBV27	TRBJ1-4	.	CASTPLGKTDEKLFF
TRBV28	TRBJ1-6	.	CASRPLGAGSYNSPLHF
TRBV6-1	TRBJ1-5	once	CASSEAGTIQPQHF
TRBV7-9	TRBJ2-2	.	CASSWGGLRPGELFF
TRBV27	TRBJ2-2	.	CASSRDRTTGELFF
TRBV14	TRBJ1-1	.	CASSPGQGTSYTEAFF
TRBV7-6	TRBJ1-5	.	CASSLTGRLNQPQHF
TRBV20-1	TRBJ2-2	.	CSASTGDDTGELFF
TRBV6-5	TRBJ2-1	.	CASSLDRDNEQFF
TRBV19	TRBJ2-2	once	CASVHPNTGELFF
TRBV9	TRBJ2-1	.	CASSVGLSYEQFF
TRBV7-2	TRBJ2-7	.	CASSVGRDYEQYF
TRBV30	TRBJ1-2	.	CAWSTTWTGESGYTF
TRBV7-6	TRBJ2-1	.	CASSLDSSLSSYNEQFF
TRBV2	TRBJ1-1	.	CASSAGPANTEAFF
TRBV25-1	TRBJ1-5	.	CASSEARTDSNQPQHF
TRBV5-1	TRBJ2-3	once	CASSLMGALTDTQYF
TRBV30	TRBJ2-7	.	CAWSSGRSHEQYF
TRBV19	TRBJ1-6	once	CASSISVGTVYNSPLHF
TRBV11-2	TRBJ2-6	.	CASSLDRYSGANVLTF
TRBV12-3/TRBV12-4	TRBJ2-1	.	CASSFLNEQFF
TRBV12-3/TRBV12-4	TRBJ1-2	.	CASGTGVNYGYTF
TRBV7-2	TRBJ1-5	.	CASSLAGTVANQPQHF
TRBV5-4	TRBJ2-3	.	CASSPRTSGADTQYF
TRBV7-2	TRBJ2-3	.	CASSLVVYTQYF
TRBV6-5	TRBJ2-2	.	CASSYSRRVITGELFF
TRBV20-1	TRBJ2-5	.	CSASGTTSTETQYF
TRBV7-6	TRBJ2-7	once	CASSPAAGTRAYEQYF
TRBV4-2	TRBJ2-3	.	CASSQSGTAGADTQYF